This passage covers 28 T cell receptor beta chains from one sample sequenced in a study of tumor-infiltrating lymphocytes in primary liver carcinoma. Reverse transcription of approximately 0.55 ug total RNA with a constant-region primer produced TCR beta cDNA. Library construction for TCR beta comprised three nested multiplex PCR rounds performed with slightly modified ARM-PCR. The two initial PCR rounds, approximately 10 cycles each, used TRBV1-TRBV30 forward and C-beta reverse primers. TCRdb analysed the multiplex PCR reads with MiXCR anew, one entry per CDR3 protein. The profile shows roughly 190,000 distinct CDR3 sequences, 70% to 90% of them singletons. Between about 17 and 34 mg of unsorted bulk tissue served as the source from which RNA and DNA were co-extracted. The sequencing input was tumor tissue from primary liver carcinoma. The receptor set was obtained from a man in his forties or fifties with primary liver carcinoma and hepatitis B virus infection.

As to this clonotype: In this CDR3 the conserved last residue, phenylalanine or tryptophan, is missing, so a read error is likely. The DNA of the CDR3 is TGTGCCAGCAGCTCACGGGCCCCCGTGGGGTACAATGAGCAGTTCTAT. Translation gives CASSSRAPVGYNEQFY. This chain connects TRBV6-5 to TRBJ2-1; D unclear. The CDR3 consists of 16 residues. Germline V gene data show CDR1 as MNHEY and CDR2 as SVGAGI. V was clipped by 6 bases and J by 4 bases, with 19 bases between them.

With respect to this clonotype: The CDR3 carries no conserved terminal phenylalanine or tryptophan, so it likely arises from a read error. This sequence joins TRBV11-2 and TRBJ2-1; 7 bases are a match to TRBD2. With 7 bases clipped from V and 8 bases from J, the junction kept 17 bases outside the gene matches. Germline CDR1 SGHAT, CDR2 FQNNGV. CDR3 length equals 16 residues. The CDR3 sequence: CASTSGGSPQSYEQFL. The CDR3 DNA sequence: TGTGCCAGCACAAGTGGCGGGAGTCCACAGAGCTATGAGCAGTTCTTA.

Turning to this clonotype: Relative to the germline gene, one junction end is altered; a read error may explain this. The CDR3 coding sequence is TGTGCCAGCAGCTTAACTAGCGGTCTAGAGGGAGGGCCGGGCCACAATGAGAAGTTCTTC. Translated: CASSLTSGLEGGPGHNEKFF. V usage is TRBV7-3 and J usage is TRBJ2-1; TRBD2 matches at 7 bases. The CDR3 has 20 amino acids. The V gene's germline CDR1 is SGHTA and CDR2 FQGTGA.

CDR3 in amino acids: CASSTLIAGGPSETQYF. The CDR3 coding sequence is TGTGCCAGCAGCACCCTAATAGCGGGAGGGCCTTCAGAGACCCAGTACTTC. This chain links TRBV7-8 with TRBJ2-5, with 11 bases aligning to TRBD2. The V gene's germline CDR1 is SGHVS and CDR2 FQNEAQ. This CDR3 has 17 residues. V was clipped by 5 bases and J by 4 bases; unmatched bases: 12.

A note on this clonotype: Here the CDR3 omits its conserved ending phenylalanine or tryptophan, so a read error is the likely source. The rearrangement joins TRBV7-9 to TRBJ1-1; D possibly corresponds to TRBD1 (5 bases). The V end lost 7 bases, the J end lost 0 bases, and 12 bases lay between the germline ends. CDR1 and CDR2 (germline): SEHNR, FQNEAQ (reference sequence). The length of the CDR3 is 14 residues. Here the CDR3 reads CASTLDNMNTEAFY. In nucleotides, the CDR3 is TGTGCCAGCACCCTGGACAACATGAACACTGAAGCTTTCTAT.

Regarding this clonotype: Since the CDR3 does not end with the conserved phenylalanine or tryptophan, this likely comes from a read error. Because the CDR3's place on the DNA is in doubt, the DNA is left out and the CDR3 is given as listed by TCRdb. The V gene is TRBV14, the J gene TRBJ1-5; the table's D call, TRBD1, has no DNA check behind it. Looked up from germline, CDR1 is SGHDN and CDR2 is FVKESK. Termini included, the CDR3 measures 15 amino acids. CDR3 amino acids: CASSQIGTLNQPQHS.

The rearrangement joins TRBV11-2 to TRBJ2-5; 8 bases are shared with TRBD2. The junction had 10 bases not matched to a gene; V was cut back by 9 bases and J by 4 bases. Germline V lookup: CDR1 SGHAT, CDR2 FQNNGV. This CDR3 spans 14 amino acids. CDR3: CARNFSGGRETQYF. As DNA, the CDR3 is TGTGCCAGGAACTTCAGCGGGGGACGAGAGACCCAGTACTTC.

The J gene is TRBJ2-1, the V gene TRBV29-1; 8 bases align to TRBD2. CDR1 is SQVTM and CDR2 is ANQGSEA in the germline V gene. The CDR3 sequence is 12 residues long. V lost 7 bases, J lost 13 bases, and 12 bases stayed unmatched. CDR3 amino acids: CSAGGTTGNQFF. CDR3 coding DNA: TGCAGCGCGGGAGGGACTACTGGGAACCAGTTCTTC.

About this clonotype itself: At one end, the junction sequence differs from germline, possibly due to a read error. The rearrangement uses TRBV11-2 and TRBJ2-5, with D tentatively TRBD2 (6 bases). This CDR3 is built from 15 residues. The V gene's germline CDR1 is SGHAT and CDR2 FQNNGV. CDR3 bases: TGTGTCAGCAGCTACCGGCGGGTGGGCCGGGAGACCCAGTATTTC. Residues: CVSSYRRVGRETQYF.

Remarks on this clonotype: Compared with germline, one end of the junction differs, possibly owing to a read error. The chain links TRBV29-1 to TRBJ2-1, with 7 bases matching TRBD2. CDR1 and CDR2 (germline): SQVTM, ANQGSEA. The CDR3 is 15 amino acids. The DNA of the CDR3 is TGCAGCGTTGGACTAACGGGAGGATTCAACAATGAGCAGATCTTC. This codes for CSVGLTGGFNNEQIF.

A word on this clonotype: One end of the junction does not line up with germline, which may come from a read error. The chain joins TRBV4-3 to TRBJ1-6; D is perhaps TRBD1 (6 bases). Germline CDR1 and CDR2: LGHNA and YSLEER. This CDR3 comprises 20 residues. Here the CDR3 DNA reads TGCGCCAGCATCCAAGGTCTCCAAGTGCAGGGGTCGTCCTATAATTCACCCCTCCACTTT. Its protein is CASIQGLQVQGSSYNSPLHF.

CDR3 in amino acids: CASGTVAGWINNEQFF. As DNA, the CDR3 is TGTGCCAGCGGTACCGTAGCGGGATGGATAAACAATGAGCAGTTCTTC. The chain joins TRBV14 to TRBJ2-1, with 8 bases that match TRBD2. Germline V gives CDR1 SGHDN, CDR2 FVKESK. CDR3 size: 16 residues. V was pared by 8 bases and J by 5 bases, with 14 bases of the junction left unmatched.

The gene calls are TRBV5-5 and TRBJ2-2, with D perhaps matching TRBD2 (5 bases). V was cut by 5 bases and J by 3 bases, with 14 bases left in between. The germline CDR1 and CDR2 sequences are SGHKS and YYEKEE (reference sequence). CDR3 size: 15 residues. The CDR3 coding sequence is TGTGCCAGCAGTGGAAATAGCGTCTACACCGGGGAGCTGTTTTTT. It specifies CASSGNSVYTGELFF.

The chain is built from TRBV4-2 and TRBJ2-1, with 10 bases aligning to TRBD1. With 6 bases clipped from V and 4 bases from J, the junction kept 9 bases outside the gene matches. This CDR3 has 16 amino acids. Germline CDR1 LGHNA, CDR2 YNFKEQ. This chain's CDR3 is CASSHAVGQGYNEQFF. In DNA form, the CDR3 reads TGTGCCAGCAGTCACGCCGTGGGACAGGGGTACAATGAGCAGTTCTTC.

The chain uses TRBV10-3 and TRBJ1-1; maybe TRBD1 (6 bases). CDR1 and CDR2 from the germline V gene are ENHRY and SYGVKD. Trimming stripped 8 bases from V and 5 bases from J, with 18 bases between. The CDR3 loop spans 14 amino acids. The DNA for the CDR3 is TGTGCCATCCAAGGGGGAGGAGTAAAAACTGAAGCTTTCTTT. This translates into CAIQGGGVKTEAFF.

Remarks on this clonotype: This is likely a read error, given that the CDR3 carries no conserved phenylalanine or tryptophan at its end. The V and J genes are TRBV12-3 or TRBV12-4 and TRBJ1-5, with D possibly TRBD1 on 5 matching bases. The CDR3 sequence is 15 residues long. The CDR3 loop is CARSLVQGPNQPQHL. The CDR3 DNA sequence: TGTGCCAGGAGTTTAGTCCAGGGTCCTAATCAGCCCCAGCATCTT.

This clonotype was picked up a small number of times. This chain links TRBV29-1 with TRBJ2-7; 7 bases align to TRBD1. This CDR3 is built from 13 residues. Losses at the gene ends were 6 bases for V and 4 bases for J; bases not matched to a gene: 9. Looked up from germline, CDR1 is SQVTM and CDR2 is ANQGSEA. The chain's CDR3 is CSVWGQNPYEQYF. The CDR3 nucleotides read TGCAGCGTCTGGGGACAGAACCCATACGAGCAGTACTTC.

The chain employs TRBV6-1 and TRBJ2-1; 7 bases line up with TRBD2. CDR3 length: 17 residues. From germline, CDR1 is MNHNS and CDR2 SASEGT. V was pared by 8 bases and J by 1 base, with 14 bases of the junction left unmatched. In DNA, the CDR3 is TGTGCCAGCGGTGGCAGAGGAGCGGGATTGTCCTACAATGAGCAGTTCTTC. Translating it yields CASGGRGAGLSYNEQFF.

As concerns this clonotype: No conserved phenylalanine or tryptophan ends this CDR3, so it is likely a read error. V gene TRBV29-1 combines with J gene TRBJ1-5; D perhaps matches TRBD1 (6 bases). Germline V gives CDR1 SQVTM, CDR2 ANQGSEA. The CDR3 spans 13 residues. Here the CDR3 reads CGVVGQINQPQHP. CDR3 sequence (DNA): TGCGGCGTTGTCGGACAGATCAATCAACCCCAGCATCCT.

The CDR3 DNA reads TGCAGCGGATCGCAGACAGGGGACTACAATGAGCAGTTCTTC. Residues: CSGSQTGDYNEQFF. The V and J genes are TRBV29-1 and TRBJ2-1; 8 bases fit TRBD1. Trimming at V came to 7 bases and at J to 3 bases, leaving 8 bases not matched to a gene. The CDR3 sequence is 14 residues long. Germline-derived CDR1 and CDR2 are SQVTM and ANQGSEA.

On this clonotype itself: The junction departs from germline at one end; a sequencing error may be responsible. This sequence joins TRBV29-1 and TRBJ2-5; D tentatively fits TRBD1 or TRBD2 (5 bases each). Looked up from germline, CDR1 is SQVTM and CDR2 is ANQGSEA. This CDR3 contains 14 residues. The DNA for the CDR3 is TGCAGTGTTGTGTCTGGGACCACATGGGATACCCAGTACTTC. Its protein is CSVVSGTTWDTQYF.

About this clonotype itself: A junction boundary mismatches the germline segment, possibly from a read error. The chain uses TRBV6-5 and TRBJ1-4; D remains unclear. The length of the CDR3 is 14 residues. In germline, CDR1 is MNHEY, CDR2 SVGAGI. The CDR3 region is CGSSKRVVNEKLFF. The DNA for the CDR3 is TGTGGCAGCAGTAAAAGGGTAGTTAATGAAAAACTGTTTTTT.

CDR3 in amino acids: CSAPRGLGETQYF. CDR3 DNA sequence: TGCAGCGCCCCGCGAGGACTGGGAGAGACCCAGTACTTC. This chain links TRBV29-1 with TRBJ2-5; weak D call: TRBD2 (5 bases). CDR1 SQVTM and CDR2 ANQGSEA come from the germline V gene. The length of the CDR3 is 13 residues. The V end lost 7 bases, the J end lost 4 bases, and 16 bases lay between the germline ends.

This clonotype has just a few counts. This chain links TRBV6-5 with TRBJ2-2; D call uncertain. Germline values: CDR1 MNHEY, CDR2 SVGAGI. The germline V and J ends were trimmed by 10 bases and 3 bases, with 15 bases remaining between them. CDR3 length equals 14 residues. DNA for the CDR3: TGTGCCATTAGTTACATGGCGGACACCGGGGAGCTGTTTTTT. It encodes CAISYMADTGELFF.

This clonotype was counted many times. The chain has TRBV10-3 and TRBJ2-5; 7 bases line up with TRBD1. The CDR3 covers 13 residues. The germline V gene encodes CDR1 ENHRY and CDR2 SYGVKD. V trimming: 10 bases; J trimming: 1 base; junction bases outside the gene matches: 6. The CDR3 is CATAWDSQETQYF. The DNA for the CDR3 is TGTGCCACAGCCTGGGACAGCCAAGAGACCCAGTACTTC.

This clonotype was recorded a few times. A junction boundary mismatches the germline segment, possibly from a read error. The chain employs TRBV4-3 and TRBJ2-1; D unclear. The CDR3 has 16 amino acids. Germline values: CDR1 LGHNA, CDR2 YSLEER. The CDR3 reads CASSQLPYSEYNEQFF. The CDR3 region has the DNA TGCGCCAGTAGCCAACTTCCCTACTCAGAATACAATGAGCAGTTCTTC.

As regards this clonotype: At one end, the junction sequence differs from germline, possibly due to a read error. The genes are TRBV4-2 and TRBJ1-2; D not resolved. The length of the CDR3 is 16 residues. Germline-derived CDR1 and CDR2 are LGHNA and YNFKEQ. The CDR3 nucleotides are TGTGCTAGCAGCCAAAGTGCCGGCGCCCTTCTCTATGGCTACACCTTC. Its translation: CASSQSAGALLYGYTF.

With regard to this clonotype: Because the CDR3 is missing its conserved closing phenylalanine or tryptophan, this is likely a read error. The rearrangement links TRBV11-2 to TRBJ2-6; D might be TRBD2 (6 bases). CDR3 length: 21 residues. Germline CDR1 and CDR2: SGHAT and FQNNGV. The V end was cut by 8 bases, the J end by 0 bases, with 29 bases between. CDR3 in amino acids: CASHMGGDKGISLSGANVLTS. DNA of the CDR3: TGTGCCAGCCACATGGGGGGAGACAAGGGCATTTCCCTCTCTGGGGCCAACGTCCTGACTTCC.